The clone carrying this T cell receptor (beta chain) was seen just once. No antigen is known for it. The sample originates from a study of blood T cells in healthy people across ages. Study results and limitations: TCR beta diversity correlated strongly with naive T cell percentage.

A second PCR of roughly 6 to 12 cycles used a sample-barcoded 5' primer and a J-beta primer mix. Unique molecular identifiers of 12 random nucleotides labeled each cDNA. Sequencing of every sample gave 2.5 million or more CDR3-containing paired-end reads. A single record per CDR3 protein comes from TCRdb applying MiXCR to the 5' RACE reads. The sample includes 1.5 million to 2 million distinct CDR3 sequences, about 30% seen only once; the top ten take over 7%. V gave up 6 bases and J gave up 10 bases; unmatched junction bases: 11. The CDR3 consists of 15 residues. The sequence derives from a woman younger than 45 in good health. The V and J genes are TRBV12-3 or TRBV12-4 and TRBJ2-1; TRBD1 aligns across 11 bases. The sample was blood. Written as DNA, the CDR3 is TGTGCCAGCAGCCCCTTGGACAGGGGGCTTGGAGAGCAGTTCTTC. Translating gives CASSPLDRGLGEQFF.